This entry lists 26 T cell receptor beta chains sequenced from one sample in a study of T cell repertoires in ileal Crohn's disease. This sample's time point: neoterminal ileum biopsy at postoperative endoscopy, about 6 months after surgery. Using immunoSEQ multiplex PCR, the repertoire was profiled, and TCRdb retains in-frame clones only, with some absent. Of around 7,000 clones listed, around 70% are singletons. Specimen: ileal tissue. These receptors originate from an adult with Crohn's disease.

The chain recombines TRBV20-1 with TRBJ2-7; 8 nucleotides align to TRBD1. CDR3 size: 8 residues. Germline-derived CDR1 and CDR2 are DFQATT and SNEGSKA (reference sequence). V was pared by 5 bases and J by 13 bases, with 1 base of the junction left unmatched. CDR3 sequence reads: CSAGQGYF. Written as DNA, the CDR3 is TGCAGTGCTGGACAGGGTTACTTC.

The rearrangement uses TRBV11-2 and TRBJ2-7; 8 bases line up with TRBD2. The CDR3 loop spans 16 amino acids. The V gene's germline CDR1 is SGHAT and CDR2 FQNNGV. V lost 5 bases, J lost 2 bases, and 11 bases stayed unmatched. The chain's CDR3 is CASSVSITSGTYEQYF. CDR3 bases: TGTGCCAGCAGCGTTAGCATAACTAGCGGAACCTACGAGCAGTACTTC. The entire variable domain, with the rest obtained from reference TRBV11-2 and TRBJ2-7, is as follows: EAGVAQSPRYKIIEKRQSVAFWCNPISGHATLYWYQQILGQGPKLLIQFQNNGVVDDSQLPKDRFSAERLKGVDSTLKIQPAKLEDSAVYLCASSVSITSGTYEQYFGPGTRLTVT.

This chain connects TRBV7-2 to TRBJ1-5; 7 bases line up with TRBD1. J was trimmed by 6 bases and V by 1 base; bases with no gene match: 6. The CDR3 extends over 15 amino acids. The germline V gene has CDR1 SGHTA and CDR2 FQGNSA. This CDR3 is CASSLVGGSGQPQHF. For the CDR3, the DNA is TGTGCCAGCAGCTTAGTAGGGGGCTCGGGTCAGCCCCAGCATTTT.

This clone was seen a single time. The rearrangement uses TRBV19 and TRBJ2-2, with D hard to call. V dropped 5 bases and J dropped 1 base, with 2 bases sitting between them. CDR3 size: 12 residues. Germline V lookup: CDR1 LNHDA, CDR2 SQIVND (reference sequence). This chain's CDR3 is CASSQNTGELFF. The CDR3, as DNA: TGTGCCAGTAGTCAGAACACCGGGGAGCTGTTTTTT.

This rearrangement joins TRBV5-1 to TRBJ2-1; 13 bases align to TRBD2. The V segment lost 4 bases and the J segment 9 bases; nucleotides outside the gene matches: 13. Germline V gene sequence: CDR1 SGHRS, CDR2 YFSETQ. This CDR3 spans 17 amino acids. The CDR3 loop is CASSNFKTSGRGGEQFF. For the CDR3, the DNA is TGCGCCAGCAGCAACTTTAAAACTAGCGGGAGGGGGGGTGAGCAGTTCTTC.

The V and J genes are TRBV29-1 and TRBJ2-7; D uncertain. This CDR3 has 12 residues. Germline V gene data show CDR1 as SQVTM and CDR2 as ANQGSEA. V was pared by 8 bases and J by 1 base, with 12 bases between. Here the CDR3 reads CSTRQGSYEQYF. As DNA, the CDR3 is TGCAGCACCAGACAAGGTTCCTACGAGCAGTACTTC.

This clone occurred a few times. V gene TRBV28 combines with J gene TRBJ2-7, with D perhaps matching TRBD2 (5 bases). CDR3 length: 14 amino acids. Germline V CDR1 and CDR2: MDHEN, SYDVKM. The V end lost 7 bases, the J end lost 6 bases, and 19 bases lay between the germline ends. CDR3 in DNA: TGTGCCAGCATCCCTAGCCGCCGCTATGGCGAGCAGTACTTC. This encodes CASIPSRRYGEQYF.

This clone has a single count. The V and J genes are TRBV2 and TRBJ1-5; the match to TRBD1 covers 9 bases. CDR1 is SNHLY and CDR2 is FYNNEI in the germline V gene. V dropped 5 bases and J dropped 7; count of bases not matched to a gene: 6. This CDR3 region has 14 residues. Written as DNA, the CDR3 is TGTGCCAGCAGTCCCGGGACAGGGATGCAGCCCCAGCATTTT. Protein sequence: CASSPGTGMQPQHF.

The J gene is TRBJ2-1, the V gene TRBV19; TRBD1 aligns across 7 bases. Trimming cost V 10 bases and J 4 bases; bases outside gene matches: 7. In germline, CDR1 is LNHDA, CDR2 SQIVND (reference sequence). The CDR3 covers 13 residues. In DNA form, the CDR3 reads TGTGCCACCGGACAGGAGCTGTACAATGAGCAGTTCTTC. Translation: CATGQELYNEQFF. The full variable domain, completed using reference TRBV19 and TRBJ2-1, is DGGITQSPKYLFRKEGQNVTLSCEQNLNHDAMYWYRQDPGQGLRLIYYSQIVNDFQKGDIAEGYSVSREKKESFPLTVTSAQKNPTAFYLCATGQELYNEQFFGPGTRLTVL.

This clone was seen a single time. The CDR3 loop is CASSLVRLAEEQFF. CDR3 coding DNA: TGCGCCAGCAGCTTGGTTCGACTAGCGGAAGAGCAGTTCTTC. This rearrangement joins TRBV5-1 to TRBJ2-1; 9 bases are shared with TRBD2. Germline lookup yields CDR1 SGHRS and CDR2 YFSETQ. The ends lost 0 bases at V and 10 bases at J; junction bases unmatched: 5. The CDR3 runs 14 residues.

The chain recombines TRBV11-2 with TRBJ1-5; a possible D gene is TRBD1 (5 bases). The CDR3 consists of 13 residues. Trimming stripped 4 bases from V and 11 bases from J, with 15 bases between. CDR1 is SGHAT and CDR2 is FQNNGV in the germline V gene. CDR3 sequence (DNA): TGTGCCAGCAGCTACGGTAGGGGAGGGTCCCAGCATTTT. Translation gives CASSYGRGGSQHF. Complete variable domain (other parts from reference TRBV11-2 and TRBJ1-5): EAGVAQSPRYKIIEKRQSVAFWCNPISGHATLYWYQQILGQGPKLLIQFQNNGVVDDSQLPKDRFSAERLKGVDSTLKIQPAKLEDSAVYLCASSYGRGGSQHFGDGTRLSIL.

V and J are TRBV28 and TRBJ2-7, with D possibly TRBD2 on 6 matching bases. The CDR3 consists of 13 residues. Germline V lookup: CDR1 MDHEN, CDR2 SYDVKM. Trimming took off 7 bases at V and 2 bases at J, with 12 bases between the two ends. The chain's CDR3 is CASTDGGAYEQYF. The CDR3, as DNA: TGTGCCAGCACCGACGGAGGGGCCTACGAGCAGTACTTC.

The chain recombines TRBV15 with TRBJ1-5; 8 bases agree with TRBD1. The V and J ends lost 0 bases and 6 bases, in that order; junction bases with no gene match: 4. The CDR3 is made up of 15 amino acids. Germline V gene data show CDR1 as LNHNV and CDR2 as YYDKDF (reference sequence). CDR3 residues: CATSREQGASQPQHF. CDR3 DNA sequence: TGTGCCACCAGCAGAGAGCAGGGGGCTAGTCAGCCCCAGCATTTT. Combining the CDR3 with reference TRBV15 and TRBJ1-5 gives the whole variable domain DAMVIQNPRYQVTQFGKPVTLSCSQTLNHNVMYWYQQKSSQAPKLLFHYYDKDFNNEADTPDNFQSRRPNTSFCFLDIRSPGLGDTAMYLCATSREQGASQPQHFGDGTRLSIL.

This rearrangement joins TRBV10-3 to TRBJ2-2; TRBD1 might be the D (6 bases). V shed 10 bases and J shed 0 bases, with 12 bases lying between them. The germline V gene encodes CDR1 ENHRY and CDR2 SYGVKD. CDR3 length: 14 residues. DNA for the CDR3: TGTGCCACAAAGGACAGCGCGAACACCGGGGAGCTGTTTTTT. It specifies CATKDSANTGELFF.

This clone appeared a few times. CDR3: CAISEAHSYEQYF. The CDR3 DNA is TGTGCCATCAGTGAAGCCCACTCCTACGAGCAGTACTTC. This chain connects TRBV10-3 to TRBJ2-7; D is unresolved. Trimming stripped 3 bases from V and 0 bases from J, with 6 bases between. Per the germline V gene, CDR1 is ENHRY and CDR2 is SYGVKD. The CDR3 has 13 amino acids.

This clone came up once. The V gene is TRBV30, the J gene TRBJ1-2, with D hard to call. Trimming took off 3 bases at V and 5 bases at J, with 7 bases between the two ends. Germline CDR1 GTSNPN, CDR2 SVGIG (reference sequence). The CDR3 sequence is 11 residues long. CDR3 residues: CAWSSPYGYTF. The CDR3 DNA is TGTGCCTGGAGCTCCCCTTATGGCTACACCTTC.

The genes are TRBV30 and TRBJ2-5; the match to TRBD2 covers 12 bases. The V and J ends lost 0 bases and 4 bases, in that order; junction bases with no gene match: 0. Germline assignment: CDR1 GTSNPN and CDR2 SVGIG (reference sequence). CDR3 length: 14 residues. The CDR3 reads CAWSVLAGGETQYF. CDR3 coding DNA: TGTGCCTGGAGTGTACTAGCGGGAGGAGAGACCCAGTACTTC.

The V call is TRBV4-1, the J call TRBJ2-3, with D unresolved. Germline assignment: CDR1 MGHRA and CDR2 YSYEKL. The germline V and J ends were trimmed by 4 bases and 6 bases, with 11 bases remaining between them. The CDR3 contains 13 residues. CDR3 in DNA: TGCGCCAGCAGCCTCCTTATTGTGGATACGCAGTATTTT. Its translation is CASSLLIVDTQYF.

J is TRBJ1-1 and V is TRBV27; perhaps TRBD1 as D (6 bases). V lost 5 bases, J lost 1 base, and 17 bases lay in between. The CDR3 runs 16 residues. CDR1 is MNHEY and CDR2 is SMNVEV in the germline V gene (reference sequence). CDR3 loop: CASSPPLGRGNTEAFF. The CDR3 DNA sequence: TGTGCCAGCAGTCCCCCGCTAGGCAGGGGGAACACTGAAGCTTTCTTT.

The chain couples TRBV6-1 to TRBJ1-2; TRBD1 matches 9 bases. V lost 7 bases to trimming and J lost 4 bases; unmatched junction nucleotides: 7. This CDR3 has 14 residues. The V gene's germline CDR1 is MNHNS and CDR2 SASEGT. Here the CDR3 reads CASTPGQGFYGYTF. As DNA, the CDR3 is TGTGCCAGCACTCCGGGACAGGGATTCTATGGCTACACCTTC.

This sequence joins TRBV2 and TRBJ2-6; D is possibly TRBD2 (5 bases). Germline lookup yields CDR1 SNHLY and CDR2 FYNNEI. V shed 10 bases and J shed 5 bases, with 18 bases lying between them. This CDR3 spans 15 amino acids. CDR3 sequence (DNA): TGTGCCATTCCGTGGACTGCGCCGAGGGCCAACGTCCTGACTTTC. Its translation: CAIPWTAPRANVLTF.

There are a few counts of this clone. V usage is TRBV7-3 and J usage is TRBJ2-1; perhaps TRBD2 as D (6 bases). CDR1 is SGHTA, CDR2 FQGTGA, per germline. V lost 2 bases, J lost 3 bases, and 23 bases lay in between. This CDR3 has 19 residues. The CDR3 is CASSLFKSDGGRNYNEQFF. CDR3 DNA: TGTGCCAGCAGCTTATTTAAATCGGATGGGGGGAGGAACTACAATGAGCAGTTCTTC.

This clone came up once. The chain carries TRBV9 and TRBJ2-7; 14 bases line up with TRBD2. CDR3 length: 15 residues. The V and J ends lost 3 bases and 3 bases, in that order; junction bases with no gene match: 2. Germline CDR1 SGDLS, CDR2 YYNGEE. The CDR3 loop is CASSGLAGGGYEQYF. CDR3 in DNA: TGTGCCAGCAGCGGACTAGCGGGGGGGGGCTACGAGCAGTACTTC. The full variable domain, its missing parts supplied by reference TRBV9 and TRBJ2-7, is DSGVTQTPKHLITATGQRVTLRCSPRSGDLSVYWYQQSLDQGLQFLIQYYNGEERAKGNILERFSAQQFPDLHSELNLSSLELGDSALYFCASSGLAGGGYEQYFGPGTRLTVT.

There are a few counts of this clone. This chain uses TRBV2 with TRBJ1-1; no clear D. CDR1 and CDR2 (germline): SNHLY, FYNNEI. The CDR3 has 14 amino acids. V was pared by 2 bases and J by 4 bases, with 11 bases between. CDR3 loop: CASSEYVSGTEAFF. For the CDR3, the DNA is TGTGCCAGCAGTGAATATGTCTCGGGCACTGAAGCTTTCTTT.

The chain recombines TRBV29-1 with TRBJ1-1, with a tentative D call TRBD1 (6 bases). CDR1 and CDR2 from the germline V gene are SQVTM and ANQGSEA. V lost 3 bases to trimming and J lost 3 bases, with 11 bases between them. The length of the CDR3 is 13 residues. The CDR3 spells CSVEAGADTEAFF. CDR3 bases: TGCAGCGTTGAGGCAGGGGCCGACACTGAAGCTTTCTTT.

This clone was seen a few times. This rearrangement joins TRBV7-2 to TRBJ2-1; perhaps TRBD1 as D (5 bases). CDR3 length: 16 amino acids. The germline V gene has CDR1 SGHTA and CDR2 FQGNSA. The V end lost 1 base, the J end lost 0 bases, and 10 bases lay between the germline ends. In DNA, the CDR3 is TGTGCCAGCAGCTTAGTAGGGGATAGCTCCTACAATGAGCAGTTCTTC. This translates into CASSLVGDSSYNEQFF.